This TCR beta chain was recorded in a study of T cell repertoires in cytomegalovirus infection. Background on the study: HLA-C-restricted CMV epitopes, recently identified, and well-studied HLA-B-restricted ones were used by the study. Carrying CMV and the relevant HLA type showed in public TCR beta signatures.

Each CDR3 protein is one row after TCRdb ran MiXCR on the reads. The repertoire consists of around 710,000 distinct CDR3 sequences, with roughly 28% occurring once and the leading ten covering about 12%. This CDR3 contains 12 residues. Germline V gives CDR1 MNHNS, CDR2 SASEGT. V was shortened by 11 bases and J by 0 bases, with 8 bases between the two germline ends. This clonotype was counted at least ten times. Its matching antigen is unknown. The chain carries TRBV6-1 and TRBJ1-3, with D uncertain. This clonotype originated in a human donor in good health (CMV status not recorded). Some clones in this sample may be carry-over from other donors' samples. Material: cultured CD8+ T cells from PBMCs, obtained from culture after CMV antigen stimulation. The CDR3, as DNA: TGTGCCTGTGAGTCCTCTGGAAACACCATATATTTT. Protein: CACESSGNTIYF.